Following are 24 T cell receptor beta chains from one sample sequenced in a study of cytomegalovirus exposure and HLA in healthy donors. Repertoires were generated with immunoSEQ multiplex PCR, while TCRdb's copy carries only in-frame clones and drops some. Of approximately 150,000 clones in the sample, approximately 93% are singletons; the top ten hold about 0.65%. Material: PBMCs. Receptors originate from a man between 18 and 35 years old in good health and CMV-seronegative.

In this sample, this clone turned up once. This chain links TRBV4-3 with TRBJ2-2; 8 bases fit TRBD2. The CDR3 is made up of 16 amino acids. Germline V gene lookup returns CDR1 LGHNA and CDR2 YSLEER. V was pared by 0 bases and J by 5 bases, with 5 bases of the junction left unmatched. The CDR3 loop is CASSQDFAGGTGELFF. In nucleotides, the CDR3 is TGCGCCAGCAGCCAAGATTTCGCGGGAGGAACCGGGGAGCTGTTTTTT.

This clone was counted only a few times. The same CDR3 is also encoded by other DNA sequences in this sample. The chain employs TRBV5-1 and TRBJ2-3, with 7 bases matching TRBD2. Germline lookup yields CDR1 SGHRS and CDR2 YFSETQ. With V trimmed by 4 bases and J by 1 base, 6 bases remained unmatched. The CDR3 runs 15 residues. The CDR3 DNA reads as TGCGCCAGCAGCCTACGGGGGGTCGGCACAGATACGCAGTATTTT. Translated, it gives CASSLRGVGTDTQYF.

The J gene is TRBJ2-1, the V gene TRBV5-1; the match to TRBD1 covers 8 bases. CDR1 and CDR2 (germline): SGHRS, YFSETQ. CDR3 length: 15 residues. After removal of 6 bases from V and 3 bases from J, the junction contained 8 bases not matched to a gene. The CDR3 DNA follows: TGCGCCAGCACTCCACCGGGACAGGTCTACAATGAGCAGTTCTTC. Encoded protein: CASTPPGQVYNEQFF.

The J gene is TRBJ1-4, the V gene TRBV7-2, with TRBD1 matching 8 bases. In germline, CDR1 is SGHTA, CDR2 FQGNSA. The junction had 6 bases not matched to a gene; V was cut back by 0 bases and J by 9 bases. The CDR3 length is 15 residues. This CDR3 is CASSLAAGGEKKLFF. CDR3 DNA: TGTGCCAGCAGCTTAGCAGCAGGGGGCGAAAAAAAACTGTTTTTT.

V and J are TRBV5-8 and TRBJ1-4; perhaps TRBD1 as D (6 bases). The germline V gene encodes CDR1 SGHTS and CDR2 YDEGEE. This CDR3 is 15 amino acids long. Between the trimmed V and J ends, which lost 1 base and 3 bases, there was a span of 10 bases. The CDR3 DNA reads as TGTGCCAGCAGCTTGTATACAGGGTCTAATGAAAAACTGTTTTTT. Protein sequence: CASSLYTGSNEKLFF.

The gene calls are TRBV7-9 and TRBJ1-3; 9 bases align to TRBD1. Germline V gene sequence: CDR1 SEHNR, CDR2 FQNEAQ (reference sequence). J was trimmed by 3 bases and V by 3 bases; bases with no gene match: 9. This CDR3 comprises 17 residues. CDR3: CASSFLPGTGSGNTIYF. CDR3 sequence (DNA): TGTGCCAGCAGCTTCCTTCCCGGGACAGGGAGTGGAAACACCATATATTTT.

V and J are TRBV4-3 and TRBJ1-4; TRBD1 agrees at 8 bases. The junction had 6 bases not matched to a gene; V was cut back by 4 bases and J by 5 bases. The CDR3 spans 15 residues. The germline gives CDR1 LGHNA, CDR2 YSLEER. CDR3 amino acids: CASSRGDRSNEKLFF. In DNA, the CDR3 is TGCGCCAGCAGCCGAGGGGACAGGTCAAATGAAAAACTGTTTTTT.

The chain links TRBV7-2 to TRBJ2-5; D is possibly TRBD1 (5 bases). The CDR3 runs to 13 residues. Trimming pared 10 bases from V and 4 bases from J, leaving 16 bases between. CDR1 and CDR2 (germline): SGHTA, FQGNSA. The CDR3 DNA reads as TGTGCCACCAATAGGGGTTACAGAGAGACCCAGTACTTC. Protein: CATNRGYRETQYF.

The V call is TRBV19, the J call TRBJ2-1; 7 bases are shared with TRBD2. V shed 2 bases, J shed 8 bases, and the junction held 6 bases outside the gene matches. The germline V gene encodes CDR1 LNHDA and CDR2 SQIVND (reference sequence). There are 14 residues in the CDR3. The CDR3 DNA is TGTGCCAGTAGTATACAATGGGGGGGTTATGAGCAGTTCTTC. It specifies CASSIQWGGYEQFF.

This clone was recorded once. V gene TRBV7-6 combines with J gene TRBJ2-1; TRBD1 is a possible D gene (6 bases). This CDR3 region has 12 residues. The V end lost 5 bases, the J end lost 7 bases, and 9 bases lay between the germline ends. Germline V gene data show CDR1 as SGHVS and CDR2 as FNYEAQ. CDR3 in DNA: TGTGCCAGCAGCAATACAGGGAATGAGCAGTTCTTC. It encodes CASSNTGNEQFF.

This clone was counted once. V usage is TRBV6-5 and J usage is TRBJ1-2; TRBD1 matches 10 bases. Germline-derived CDR1 and CDR2 are MNHEY and SVGAGI. This CDR3 comprises 14 residues. With V trimmed by 6 bases and J by 2 bases, 3 bases remained unmatched. CDR3 in DNA: TGTGCCAGCAGAACGGGACAGGGGAACTATGGCTACACCTTC. Amino acids: CASRTGQGNYGYTF.

The J gene is TRBJ2-5, the V gene TRBV6-5; D is unresolved. This CDR3 region has 13 residues. CDR1 is MNHEY, CDR2 SVGAGI, per germline. V was trimmed by 2 bases and J by 5 bases, leaving 9 bases between them. In nucleotides, the CDR3 is TGTGCCAGCAGTTACGTAAGGCGGGAGACCCAGTACTTC. It yields the protein CASSYVRRETQYF.

The chain joins TRBV19 to TRBJ1-4; unclear D gene. The germline V and J ends were trimmed by 2 bases and 7 bases, with 14 bases remaining between them. There are 15 residues in the CDR3. Per germline, CDR1 LNHDA and CDR2 SQIVND (reference sequence). In DNA, the CDR3 is TGTGCCAGTAGTATATTAGATCGTGCGGCTGAAAAACTGTTTTTT. Protein: CASSILDRAAEKLFF.

The chain has TRBV19 and TRBJ1-5; 10 bases are shared with TRBD1. The CDR3 length is 14 residues. Germline CDR1 and CDR2: LNHDA and SQIVND (reference sequence). Unmatched junction bases numbered 1, after V lost 4 bases and J lost 4 bases. As DNA, the CDR3 is TGTGCCAGTAGTAGGGGACAGGGGAATCAGCCCCAGCATTTT. This sequence encodes CASSRGQGNQPQHF.

The chain is built from TRBV5-1 and TRBJ2-7, with 8 nucleotides matching TRBD2. CDR3 length: 15 residues. Trimming removed 8 bases from V and 7 bases from J; junction bases left unmatched: 17. Germline lookup yields CDR1 SGHRS and CDR2 YFSETQ. CDR3 DNA: TGCGCCAGTTCCCGGGGGGGGGACGACCTAAGGGAGCAGTACTTC. This encodes CASSRGGDDLREQYF.

The chain has TRBV7-2 and TRBJ2-3; a weak D match, TRBD2 (7 bases). This CDR3 has 13 amino acids. V gave up 4 bases and J gave up 4 bases, with 9 bases separating them. CDR1 SGHTA and CDR2 FQGNSA come from the germline V gene. CDR3 protein: CASSWGGADTQYF. The CDR3 bases are TGTGCCAGCAGCTGGGGGGGCGCAGATACGCAGTATTTT.

The V gene is TRBV2, the J gene TRBJ1-5, with 7 bases aligning to TRBD1. With 4 bases clipped from V and 7 bases from J, the junction kept 7 bases outside the gene matches. CDR1 SNHLY and CDR2 FYNNEI come from the germline V gene. There are 14 residues in the CDR3. The CDR3 spells CASSGTGEVQPQHF. The CDR3 region has the DNA TGTGCCAGCAGTGGAACAGGGGAGGTACAGCCCCAGCATTTT.

Only one count was recorded for this clone. The V call is TRBV5-1, the J call TRBJ2-7; 7 nucleotides match TRBD2. Germline loops: CDR1 SGHRS, CDR2 YFSETQ. The J segment lost 2 bases and the V segment lost 4 bases, leaving 9 bases of the junction unmatched. CDR3 length: 15 amino acids. CDR3 nucleotide sequence: TGCGCCAGCAGCCCTGGTCCGGGACTAACCTACGAGCAGTACTTC. Protein: CASSPGPGLTYEQYF.

The chain couples TRBV18 to TRBJ2-3, with 12 bases matching TRBD2. This CDR3 has 16 residues. Germline V lookup: CDR1 KGHSH, CDR2 LQKENI. J was trimmed by 5 bases and V by 3 bases; bases with no gene match: 6. The CDR3 DNA sequence: TGTGCCAGCTCACCCCTAGCGGGAGGGGTTGGAGATACGCAGTATTTT. Residues: CASSPLAGGVGDTQYF.

The J gene is TRBJ2-7, the V gene TRBV5-8; TRBD2 agrees at 8 bases. Germline CDR1 reads SGHTS; CDR2 reads YDEGEE. Losses at the gene ends were 4 bases for V and 6 bases for J; bases not matched to a gene: 9. This CDR3 is built from 14 residues. In DNA, the CDR3 is TGTGCCAGCAGCCTTGGCCCAGCGGGAGCCGAGCAGTACGTC. Translated: CASSLGPAGAEQYV.

The V call is TRBV6-4, the J call TRBJ2-3; 8 nucleotides align to TRBD2. The CDR3 length is 13 residues. CDR1 and CDR2 (germline): MRHNA, SNTAGT. V trimming: 6 bases; J trimming: 5 bases; junction bases outside the gene matches: 4. The DNA for the CDR3 is TGTGCCAGCAGCGGGAGGGCCGAAGATACGCAGTATTTT. Its protein product is CASSGRAEDTQYF.

The rearrangement joins TRBV27 to TRBJ2-5; 7 nucleotides align to TRBD2. With V trimmed by 1 base and J by 5 bases, 7 bases remained unmatched. This CDR3 has 15 residues. Germline V gene sequence: CDR1 MNHEY, CDR2 SMNVEV (reference sequence). CDR3: CASSLWAGVGETQYF. The CDR3, as DNA: TGTGCCAGCAGTTTATGGGCGGGAGTGGGCGAGACCCAGTACTTC.

The gene calls are TRBV5-4 and TRBJ2-7; 8 bases match TRBD2. There are 14 residues in the CDR3. Looked up from germline, CDR1 is SGHNT and CDR2 is YYREEE (reference sequence). After removal of 0 bases from V and 3 bases from J, the junction contained 2 bases not matched to a gene. CDR3 region: CASSLGGTSYEQYV. The CDR3 DNA is TGTGCCAGCAGCTTGGGAGGGACTAGCTACGAGCAGTACGTC.

The rearrangement links TRBV28 to TRBJ1-1; TRBD1 matches 11 bases. Germline V gene sequence: CDR1 MDHEN, CDR2 SYDVKM. With V trimmed by 3 bases and J by 6 bases, 6 bases remained unmatched. The CDR3 loop spans 15 amino acids. The CDR3 coding sequence is TGTGCCAGCAGTTTTCTGGGACAGGGGGACGCTGAAGCTTTCTTT. It translates to CASSFLGQGDAEAFF.